This TCR beta chain originates from a study of Tregs in tolerant kidney transplant recipients. Worth noting for this clone: The antigen remains undetermined.

Recipients received nonmyeloablative bone marrow transplants from related graft donors, with transient mixed chimerism. Thawed PBMCs were FACS-sorted into unstimulated CD4+CD25+CD127- regulatory T cells, CD4+CD25- non-regulatory cells, CD4 and CD8 cells. Study-wide findings and caveats: Some patients' samples used different primers over time, so nucleotide sequences weren't comparable. The small number of patients limits these findings pending further validation.

The CDR3 spans 13 residues. V dropped 5 bases and J dropped 7 bases, with 14 bases sitting between them. Germline CDR1 and CDR2: SGHAT and FQNNGV. The data were produced by immunoSEQ multiplex PCR, yet TCRdb's version contains in-frame clones alone and is incomplete. This sample yields tens of thousands of clones, of which 75% to 95% are seen a single time; roughly 1.5% belongs to the top ten. The material sequenced was CD4+ T cells from blood (PBMCs), taken 24 months after the transplant. The receptor was derived from a human patient who received a combined kidney and bone marrow transplant. The T cells may come from the graft donor. The chain carries TRBV11-2 and TRBJ2-5, with D possibly matching TRBD1 (5 bases). DNA of the CDR3: TGTGCCAGCAGCCCAACACAGGCCCGGACCCAGTACTTC. It codes for CASSPTQARTQYF.